Included here is one T cell receptor (beta chain) sequence, with context. The antigen is not known. The data are from a study of OX40 agonist ivuxolimab in advanced cancers. At the level of the study: Ivuxolimab, which patients received intravenously every 2 weeks, was dosed at 0.01 to 10 mg/kg.

Clones were sequenced by immunoSEQ multiplex PCR, and TCRdb holds only the in-frame ones, with some missing. Of 76,000 or so clones listed, more than 85% are singletons. Study-wide results and limits: Mean expanded clone counts were higher in CD8+ than CD4+ T cells. Some nonresponders likewise displayed low normalized T-cell clonal expansion.

The receptor comes from an adult with an advanced solid tumor such as melanoma, head and neck, liver or kidney cancer. The sequencing used CD4+ or CD8+ T cells sorted from blood, collected in a trial of the OX40 agonist ivuxolimab.

The CDR3 sequence: CASSLTDYSRQPQHF. For the CDR3, the DNA is TGTGCCAGCAGTCTAACAGATTATTCAAGGCAGCCCCAGCATTTT. The J gene is TRBJ1-5, the V gene TRBV2; no firm D call. The germline V gene encodes CDR1 SNHLY and CDR2 FYNNEI. V was clipped by 5 bases and J by 7 bases, with 18 bases between them. The CDR3 runs to 15 residues.